These 14 T cell receptor beta chains were all obtained from the same sample, sequenced in a study of blood T cell repertoires in COVID-19. Profiling relied on immunoSEQ multiplex PCR, and the TCRdb table lists in-frame clones only, not all of them. Among fewer than 70,000 clones, 60% to 85% were seen once, and the ten largest hold 4.5% to 6%. Material for sequencing was peripheral blood. These receptor sequences come from a human donor in a cohort sampled during active COVID-19.

The V and J genes are TRBV24-1 and TRBJ2-5; 8 nucleotides match TRBD1. Germline loops: CDR1 KGHDR, CDR2 SFDVKD. V shed 5 bases and J 4 bases; nucleotides not matched to a gene: 8. The CDR3 consists of 15 residues. The CDR3 reads CATSGSTGGTETQYF. For the CDR3, the DNA is TGTGCCACCAGTGGTTCAACAGGGGGAACAGAGACCCAGTACTTC.

V usage is TRBV5-4 and J usage is TRBJ1-2; TRBD1 agrees at 8 bases. The CDR3 loop spans 14 amino acids. The J segment lost 4 bases and the V segment lost 5 bases, leaving 7 bases of the junction unmatched. Germline loops: CDR1 SGHNT, CDR2 YYREEE (reference sequence). CDR3: CASSSSGTGYGYTF. The DNA for the CDR3 is TGTGCCAGCAGTTCCTCCGGGACAGGCTATGGCTACACCTTC.

The rearrangement links TRBV28 to TRBJ1-4; D is perhaps TRBD1 (6 bases). This CDR3 has 15 residues. Germline V gives CDR1 MDHEN, CDR2 SYDVKM. The V end lost 5 bases, the J end lost 6 bases, and 16 bases lay between the germline ends. The CDR3 DNA reads TGTGCCAGCAGTAGACAGGATCCGGGATATGAAAAACTGTTTTTT. This translates into CASSRQDPGYEKLFF.

The V gene is TRBV7-7, the J gene TRBJ2-5; perhaps TRBD2 as D (5 bases). V was cut by 1 base and J by 4 bases, with 13 bases left in between. The germline CDR1 and CDR2 sequences are SSHAT and FNYEAQ (reference sequence). The CDR3 is 15 residues long. Here the CDR3 DNA reads TGTGCCAGCAGCTTAGTATCGGGGTCTGGAGAGACCCAGTACTTC. This encodes CASSLVSGSGETQYF.

This chain links TRBV9 with TRBJ2-7; a weak D match, TRBD2 (6 bases). Germline loops: CDR1 SGDLS, CDR2 YYNGEE. V was shortened by 0 bases and J by 4 bases, with 17 bases between the two germline ends. The CDR3 totals 16 residues. The CDR3 sequence is CASSVGNVGSGYEQYF. CDR3 coding DNA: TGTGCCAGCAGCGTAGGTAACGTCGGGAGCGGGTACGAGCAGTACTTC.

The chain joins TRBV6-1 to TRBJ1-1; 8 nucleotides align to TRBD1. Germline V gene sequence: CDR1 MNHNS, CDR2 SASEGT. The trim removed 2 bases at V and 6 bases at J, leaving 8 bases unmatched. The CDR3 spans 15 residues. CDR3 residues: CASSELDRASAEAFF. CDR3 DNA: TGTGCCAGCAGTGAACTGGACAGGGCGTCGGCTGAAGCTTTCTTT.

This clone has just one count. Here the CDR3 DNA reads TGTGCCAGCAATCACCCCGGGACAGGGGGAGGATATAGCAATCAGCCCCAGCATTTT. Translated, it gives CASNHPGTGGGYSNQPQHF. This sequence joins TRBV21-1 and TRBJ1-5; the table's D call TRBD1 went unverified against the DNA. TRBV21-1 is a pseudogene segment. The CDR3 is 19 residues long.

The chain joins TRBV1 to TRBJ2-7; the table assigns TRBD2, which was not confirmed against the DNA. TRBV1 is a pseudogene segment. The length of the CDR3 is 20 residues. The CDR3 DNA reads TGCACCAGCAGCCAAGATCAATCCCCGACTAGCGGGAGAAGGATGTACGAGCAGTACTTC. Translating gives CTSSQDQSPTSGRRMYEQYF.

This chain links TRBV6-5 with TRBJ1-2; 11 bases are shared with TRBD1. Germline V CDR1 and CDR2: MNHEY, SVGAGI. The CDR3 runs to 14 residues. CDR3 protein: CAAQDRGRGYGYTF. The CDR3 DNA reads TGTGCAGCGCAGGACAGGGGGCGCGGCTATGGCTACACCTTC.

The V call is TRBV19, the J call TRBJ1-5; possible D gene TRBD1, 5 bases. From germline, CDR1 is LNHDA and CDR2 SQIVND (reference sequence). CDR3 length: 15 amino acids. V was trimmed by 0 bases and J by 1 base, leaving 7 bases between them. In DNA, the CDR3 is TGTGCCAGTAGTATAGATCGGGGGAGCAATCAGCCCCAGCATTTT. Protein product: CASSIDRGSNQPQHF.

This clone was seen only once. The rearrangement links TRBV19 to TRBJ2-1, with 7 bases aligning to TRBD2. The CDR3 is 14 amino acids. Germline V gene lookup returns CDR1 LNHDA and CDR2 SQIVND (reference sequence). V lost 4 bases and J lost 4; bases outside the gene matches: 4. CDR3 coding DNA: TGTGCCAGTAGTAAGGCTAGCGGTTACAATGAGCAGTTCTTC. As protein: CASSKASGYNEQFF.

The chain links TRBV2 to TRBJ2-7; no definite D call. The CDR3 is made up of 13 amino acids. CDR1 SNHLY and CDR2 FYNNEI come from the germline V gene. Trimming stripped 2 bases from V and 1 base from J, with 6 bases between. Here the CDR3 reads CASSEPDSYEQYF. CDR3 bases: TGTGCCAGCAGTGAACCAGATTCCTACGAGCAGTACTTC. Drawing the rest from reference TRBV2 and TRBJ2-7, the complete variable domain is EPEVTQTPSHQVTQMGQEVILRCVPISNHLYFYWYRQILGQKVEFLVSFYNNEISEKSEIFDDQFSVERPDGSNFTLKIRSTKLEDSAMYFCASSEPDSYEQYFGPGTRLTVT.

This chain connects TRBV30 to TRBJ1-2, with 10 nucleotides matching TRBD1. CDR3 length: 13 residues. Germline V lookup: CDR1 GTSNPN, CDR2 SVGIG (reference sequence). The CDR3 spells CARGQGTIYGYTF. Written as DNA, the CDR3 is TGTGCACGGGGACAGGGGACCATCTATGGCTACACCTTC.

This clone was detected only once. The gene calls are TRBV6-5 and TRBJ2-7; 7 bases align to TRBD2. In germline, CDR1 is MNHEY, CDR2 SVGAGI. This CDR3 comprises 12 residues. V lost 7 bases and J lost 7; bases outside the gene matches: 7. The CDR3 sequence is CASTGTTNEQYF. Written as DNA, the CDR3 is TGTGCCAGCACCGGGACTACCAATGAGCAGTACTTC.